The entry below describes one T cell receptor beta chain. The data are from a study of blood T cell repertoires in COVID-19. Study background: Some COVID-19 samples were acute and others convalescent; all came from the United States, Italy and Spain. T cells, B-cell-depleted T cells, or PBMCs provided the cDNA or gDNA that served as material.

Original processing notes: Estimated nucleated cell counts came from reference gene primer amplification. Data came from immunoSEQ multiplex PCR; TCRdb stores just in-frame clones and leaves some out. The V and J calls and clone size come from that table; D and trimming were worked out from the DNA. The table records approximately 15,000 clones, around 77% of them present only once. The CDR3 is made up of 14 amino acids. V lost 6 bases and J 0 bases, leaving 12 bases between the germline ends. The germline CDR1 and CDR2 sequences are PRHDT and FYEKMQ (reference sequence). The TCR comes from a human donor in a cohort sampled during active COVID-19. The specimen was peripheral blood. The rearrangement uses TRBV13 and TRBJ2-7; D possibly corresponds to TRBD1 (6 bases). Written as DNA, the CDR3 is TGTGCCAGCAGGGACAGTGGGTCCTCCTACGAGCAGTACTTC. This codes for CASRDSGSSYEQYF. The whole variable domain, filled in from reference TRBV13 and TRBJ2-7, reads AAGVIQSPRHLIKEKRETATLKCYPIPRHDTVYWYQQGPGQDPQFLISFYEKMQSDKGSIPDRFSAQQFSDYHSELNMSSLELGDSALYFCASRDSGSSYEQYFGPGTRLTVT.